This T cell receptor beta chain was obtained from a study of control samples from healthy donors and cancer patients. Using immunoSEQ multiplex PCR, the repertoire was profiled, and TCRdb retains in-frame clones only, with some absent. The sample includes some 120,000 clones, around 87% of them seen just once. V lost 2 bases and J 6 bases, leaving 14 bases between the germline ends. Per germline, CDR1 WNHNN and CDR2 SYGVQD (reference sequence). The CDR3 is made up of 15 amino acids. This receptor was taken from a man aged 55 to 70 in good health. This rearrangement joins TRBV10-1 to TRBJ1-3; D is unclear. The source material was blood. The CDR3 DNA reads as TGCGCCAGCAGTGAGGCAGGCCGGCAAGAAAACACCATATATTTT. Protein: CASSEAGRQENTIYF.